Here is one TCR beta chain with its context. Its antigen is not identified. The data were taken from a study of siplizumab effects on memory and regulatory T cells. Study conclusions and caveats: Greater diversity than memory cells seemed evident in naive T cells, which also appeared to be major alloresponse contributors. Alloreactive sequences traceable to unstimulated CD4+ memory cells declined significantly under siplizumab. A minor fraction of alloreactive clones, and no more, mapped to unstimulated subsets. Confirmation was lacking for the suppressive function of proliferating Tregs derived from siplizumab cultures.

Using immunoSEQ multiplex PCR, the repertoire was profiled, and TCRdb retains in-frame clones only, with some absent. Altogether around 82,000 clones are present, 85% to 95% being singletons, with the ten largest covering approximately 5.3%. V lost 0 bases to trimming and J lost 4 bases, with 4 bases between them. The germline gives CDR1 MRHNA, CDR2 SNTAGT. This CDR3 region has 14 residues. The rearrangement joins TRBV6-4 to TRBJ2-6; D not certain. Sequenced material: CD8+ T cells sorted from blood. This TCR was sampled from a human donor in good health. The CDR3 DNA follows: TGTGCCAGCAGTGACTCGGCAGGGGCCAACGTCCTGACTTTC. Protein sequence: CASSDSAGANVLTF.